Listed below are T cell receptor beta chains from one sample, sequenced in a study of blood T cell repertoires in COVID-19. Clones were sequenced by immunoSEQ multiplex PCR, and TCRdb holds only the in-frame ones, with some missing. Of approximately 170,000 clones listed, 80% to 85% are singletons. Sequencing used peripheral blood. The origin of the receptors is a woman in her 70s with COVID-19, enrolled during active disease. Both conserved end residues are part of each CDR3. D genes are given only for firm matches. For some rows the clone size is stated as once, few or many, or as a class when expanded; others skip it.

j_call | cdr3_length | d_call | v_call | clone_size | cdr3_nt | cdr3_aa
TRBJ2-3 | 24 | NA | TRBV19 | NA | TGTGCCAGTAGTATTTTGTTCGTTTGTGGTGGCAGGAGACTAGTCAGCGCCAGCACAGATACGCAGTATTTT | CASSILFVCGGRRLVSASTDTQYF
TRBJ2-5 | 17 | TRBD2 | TRBV19 | NA | TGTGCCAGTAGTTACGGGGGTAGCGGGAGGGCCGGGGAGACCCAGTACTTC | CASSYGGSGRAGETQYF
TRBJ2-1 | 15 | TRBD1 | TRBV5-1 | NA | TGCGCCAGCAGATCCCAGGGGGCGCGAACGGATGAGCAGTTCTTC | CASRSQGARTDEQFF
TRBJ1-6 | 15 | TRBD1 | TRBV6-6 | NA | TGTGCCAGCAGTACTTACAGGGGCGGGAATTCACCCCTCCACTTT | CASSTYRGGNSPLHF
TRBJ2-1 | 16 | TRBD1 | TRBV5-4 | NA | TGTGCCAGCAGCTCGGGGGGACAGGGGACATTCAATGAGCAGTTCTTC | CASSSGGQGTFNEQFF
TRBJ1-1 | 16 | TRBD1 | TRBV9 | once | TGTGCCAGCAGCCCCGGACAGGGGGCGCGTGGAACTGAAGCTTTCTTT | CASSPGQGARGTEAFF
TRBJ1-4 | 15 | TRBD1 | TRBV4-2 | NA | TGTGCCAGCAGCCAAGAGAGGGGACAGGGGGGAAAACTGTTTTTT | CASSQERGQGGKLFF
TRBJ2-2 | 17 | TRBD2 | TRBV18 | NA | TGTGCCAGCTCTCCCGGGCTAGCGGGAGGAGGCGCCGGGGAGCTGTTTTTT | CASSPGLAGGGAGELFF
TRBJ2-2 | 15 | TRBD2 | TRBV2 | NA | TGTGCCAGCAGTCTACTAGCGAGGAACACCGGGGAGCTGTTTTTT | CASSLLARNTGELFF
TRBJ1-1 | 14 | NA | TRBV7-2 | NA | TGTGCCAGCAGCTTAGCCGGAGTGACCACTGAAGCTTTCTTT | CASSLAGVTTEAFF
TRBJ2-2 | 12 | NA | TRBV12-3/TRBV12-4 | NA | TGTGCCAGCAGGTTCCAGTCCGGGGAGCTGTTTTTT | CASRFQSGELFF
TRBJ1-2 | 13 | NA | TRBV10-2 | NA | TGCGCCAGCAGTGAGTCGGGCGTTTATGGCTACACCTTC | CASSESGVYGYTF
TRBJ2-1 | 15 | TRBD2 | TRBV5-1 | NA | TGCGCCAGCAGCTTGCTAGCGGGAGAAAACAATGAGCAGTTCTTC | CASSLLAGENNEQFF
TRBJ2-3 | 15 | TRBD1 | TRBV4-3 | NA | TGCGCCAGCAGCCTTGGACAGGCTAGCACAGATACGCAGTATTTT | CASSLGQASTDTQYF
TRBJ2-7 | 17 | NA | TRBV30 | NA | TGTGCCTGGAGTGTCCTCACCCAGGGGTTTAGGCCCTACGAGCAGTACTTC | CAWSVLTQGFRPYEQYF
TRBJ1-1 | 17 | TRBD1 | TRBV5-1 | NA | TGCGCCAGCAGCTTCGGACAGGCAAAGGGACAGAACACTGAAGCTTTCTTT | CASSFGQAKGQNTEAFF
TRBJ1-1 | 15 | NA | TRBV4-3 | NA | TGCGCCAGCAGCCAAGAGGGGGCAGCCTTAACTGAAGCTTTCTTT | CASSQEGAALTEAFF
TRBJ1-5 | 15 | NA | TRBV2 | NA | NA | CASSTSVTGIQPQHF
TRBJ1-2 | 16 | TRBD1 | TRBV5-1 | few | TGCGCCAGCAGCTTGGGGGGACAGGGCTACCGGTATGGCTACACCTTC | CASSLGGQGYRYGYTF
TRBJ1-3 | 17 | NA | TRBV27 | NA | TGTGCCAGCAGTTCCCTATCCCGGGGGATGGTTGGAAACACCATATATTTT | CASSSLSRGMVGNTIYF
TRBJ2-2 | 17 | TRBD2 | TRBV4-1 | NA | TGCGCCAGCAGCCAAGTAGACGGGAGGGCAGGCACCGGGGAGCTGTTTTTT | CASSQVDGRAGTGELFF
TRBJ2-1 | 15 | NA | TRBV6-2/TRBV6-3 | NA | TGTGCCAGCAGCTCCCGACAGGCCGGTTACAATGAGCAGTTCTTC | CASSSRQAGYNEQFF
TRBJ1-5 | 15 | TRBD1 | TRBV5-8 | NA | TGTGCCAGCAGCTGGGGGGGACAGGGAGGACAGCCCCAGCATTTT | CASSWGGQGGQPQHF
TRBJ2-1 | 17 | TRBD2 | TRBV11-2 | NA | TGTGCCAGCAGCTTAGTGGGTCTAGCGGGAGGATACAATGAGCAGTTCTTC | CASSLVGLAGGYNEQFF
TRBJ1-5 | 14 | NA | TRBV28 | NA | TGTGCCAGCACCATACCACAGGGAAGGCAGCCCCAGCATTTT | CASTIPQGRQPQHF
TRBJ1-2 | 11 | NA | TRBV28 | few | TGTGCCAGCAGTCAAAACTATGGCTACACCTTC | CASSQNYGYTF
TRBJ2-5 | 17 | NA | TRBV27 | NA | TGTGCCAGCAGTTTAGGAGGGCGGGTTGGGGCAGGGGAGACCCAGTACTTC | CASSLGGRVGAGETQYF
TRBJ1-2 | 14 | NA | TRBV18 | once | TGTGCCAGCTCACCACCGGACAACAACTATGGCTACACCTTC | CASSPPDNNYGYTF
TRBJ2-3 | 16 | TRBD1 | TRBV27 | NA | TGTGCCAGCAGAAAAAGCGGGACAGGGGGCACAGATACGCAGTATTTT | CASRKSGTGGTDTQYF
TRBJ2-1 | 17 | TRBD2 | TRBV5-1 | NA | TGCGCCAGCAGCTTGGTACCACTTGGGACTAGCGGACATGAGCAGTTCTTC | CASSLVPLGTSGHEQFF
TRBJ1-4 | 15 | TRBD1 | TRBV6-5 | NA | TGTGCCAGCAGACCACAGGGGGCAACTAATGAAAAACTGTTTTTT | CASRPQGATNEKLFF
TRBJ2-1 | 17 | TRBD1 | TRBV19 | once | TGTGCCAGTAGTACCCAGGGGACAGCTCGCCGGGATTATGAGCAGTTCTTC | CASSTQGTARRDYEQFF
TRBJ2-2 | 15 | NA | TRBV28 | NA | TGTGCCAGCAGTTTCAGATTAATCAACACCGGGGAGCTGTTTTTT | CASSFRLINTGELFF
TRBJ1-5 | 15 | NA | TRBV7-2 | few | TGTGCCAGCAGCTTAGTCGGTAGTAGCAATCAGCCCCAGCATTTT | CASSLVGSSNQPQHF
TRBJ2-2 | 17 | NA | TRBV10-3 | few | TGTGCCATCAGTGTTCAGGGGGCGGGAGCGAACACCGGGGAGCTGTTTTTT | CAISVQGAGANTGELFF
TRBJ1-4 | 14 | NA | TRBV6-2/TRBV6-3 | NA | TGTGCCAGCAGTCGACGGGCAACTAATGAAAAACTGTTTTTT | CASSRRATNEKLFF
TRBJ1-1 | 17 | NA | TRBV18 | NA | TGTGCCAGCTCACCTTCATTAATACAGGGTCTGAACACTGAAGCTTTCTTT | CASSPSLIQGLNTEAFF